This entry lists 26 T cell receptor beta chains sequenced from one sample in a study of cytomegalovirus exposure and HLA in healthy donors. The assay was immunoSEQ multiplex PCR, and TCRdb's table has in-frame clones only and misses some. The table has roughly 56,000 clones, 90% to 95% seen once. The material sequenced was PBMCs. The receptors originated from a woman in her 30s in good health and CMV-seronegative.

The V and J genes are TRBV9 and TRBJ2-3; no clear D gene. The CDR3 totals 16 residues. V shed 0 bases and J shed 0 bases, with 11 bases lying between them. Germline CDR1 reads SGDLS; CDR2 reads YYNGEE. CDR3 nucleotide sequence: TGTGCCAGCAGCGTAGATTCTACGTTTAGCACAGATACGCAGTATTTT. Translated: CASSVDSTFSTDTQYF.

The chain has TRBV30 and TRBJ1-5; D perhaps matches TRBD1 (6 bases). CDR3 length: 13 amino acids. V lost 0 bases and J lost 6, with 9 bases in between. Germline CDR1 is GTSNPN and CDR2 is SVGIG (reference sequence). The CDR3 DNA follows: TGTGCCTGGAGTGTACAGGGCAGTCAGCCCCAGCATTTT. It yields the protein CAWSVQGSQPQHF.

The CDR3 DNA follows: TGTGCCAGCAGCTTAGATGAGATCGGAGAGAACACTGAAGCTTTCTTT. It is translated as CASSLDEIGENTEAFF. V gene TRBV11-2 combines with J gene TRBJ1-1; D not certain. The CDR3 length is 16 residues. The V end lost 0 bases, the J end lost 1 base, and 12 bases lay between the germline ends. The germline V gene encodes CDR1 SGHAT and CDR2 FQNNGV.

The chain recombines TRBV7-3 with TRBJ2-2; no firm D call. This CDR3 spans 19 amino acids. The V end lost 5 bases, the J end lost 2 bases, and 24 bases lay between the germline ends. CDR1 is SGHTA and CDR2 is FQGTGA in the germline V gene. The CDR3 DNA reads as TGTGCCAGCAGCCCCGGCCCCGGGTATCAGAGAGTCAACACCGGGGAGCTGTTTTTT. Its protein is CASSPGPGYQRVNTGELFF.

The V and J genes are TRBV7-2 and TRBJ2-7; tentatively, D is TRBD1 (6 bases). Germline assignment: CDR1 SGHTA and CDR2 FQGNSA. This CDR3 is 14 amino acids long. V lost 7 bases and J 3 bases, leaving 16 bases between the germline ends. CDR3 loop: CASTNRVDLYEQYF. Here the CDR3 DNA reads TGTGCCAGCACAAACAGGGTCGACCTCTACGAGCAGTACTTC.

CDR3 sequence reads: CASSNKAGGPAEQFF. The CDR3 DNA sequence: TGTGCCAGCAGTAATAAAGCGGGAGGGCCGGCTGAGCAGTTCTTC. The chain carries TRBV2 and TRBJ2-1, with 10 bases that match TRBD2. The CDR3 has 15 amino acids. V dropped 5 bases and J dropped 9; count of bases not matched to a gene: 10. Germline V gene sequence: CDR1 SNHLY, CDR2 FYNNEI.

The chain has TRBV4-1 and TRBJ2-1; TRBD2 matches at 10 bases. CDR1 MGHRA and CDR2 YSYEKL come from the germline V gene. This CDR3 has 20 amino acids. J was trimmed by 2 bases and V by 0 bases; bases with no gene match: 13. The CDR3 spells CASSQEVATSGLITYNEQFF. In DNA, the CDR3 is TGCGCCAGCAGCCAAGAGGTAGCGACTAGCGGGCTGATAACCTACAATGAGCAGTTCTTC.

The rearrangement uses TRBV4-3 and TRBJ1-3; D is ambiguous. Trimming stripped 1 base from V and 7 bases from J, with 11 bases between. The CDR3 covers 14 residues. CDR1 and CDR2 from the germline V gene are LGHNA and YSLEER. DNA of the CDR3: TGCGCCAGCAGCCAAGCAGGCCCCGCGAACACCATATATTTT. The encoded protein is CASSQAGPANTIYF.

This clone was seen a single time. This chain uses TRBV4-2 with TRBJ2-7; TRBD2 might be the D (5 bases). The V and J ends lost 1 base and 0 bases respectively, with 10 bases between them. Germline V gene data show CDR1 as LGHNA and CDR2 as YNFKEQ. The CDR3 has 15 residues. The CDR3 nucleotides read TGTGCCAGCAGCCAAGGGGCAGGAGGCTCCTACGAGCAGTACTTC. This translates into CASSQGAGGSYEQYF.

For the CDR3, the DNA is TGTGCCAGCAGCCGGACTCCTCCCACAGATACGCAGTATTTT. This gives the protein CASSRTPPTDTQYF. This chain connects TRBV6-1 to TRBJ2-3, with D tentatively TRBD2 (5 bases). This CDR3 is 14 amino acids long. The V and J ends lost 6 bases and 2 bases respectively, with 12 bases between them. CDR1 and CDR2 from the germline V gene are MNHNS and SASEGT.

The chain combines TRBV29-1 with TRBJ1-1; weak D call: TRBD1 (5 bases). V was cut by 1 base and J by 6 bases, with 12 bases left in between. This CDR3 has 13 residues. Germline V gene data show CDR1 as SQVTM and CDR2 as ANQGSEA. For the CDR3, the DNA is TGCAGCGTTGAAGGATGGACAAACCCTGAAGCTTTCTTT. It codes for CSVEGWTNPEAFF.

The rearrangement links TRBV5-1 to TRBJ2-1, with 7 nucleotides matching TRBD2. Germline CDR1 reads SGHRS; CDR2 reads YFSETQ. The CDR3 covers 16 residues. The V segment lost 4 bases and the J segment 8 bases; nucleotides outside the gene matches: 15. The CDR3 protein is CASSVSSGGEFHEQFF. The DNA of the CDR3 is TGCGCCAGCAGCGTATCTAGCGGAGGGGAGTTCCATGAGCAGTTCTTC.

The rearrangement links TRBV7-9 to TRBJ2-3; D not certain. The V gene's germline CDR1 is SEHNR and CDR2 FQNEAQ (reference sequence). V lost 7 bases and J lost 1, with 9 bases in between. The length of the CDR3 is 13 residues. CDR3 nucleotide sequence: TGTGCCAGCAATGACATCGGCACAGATACGCAGTATTTT. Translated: CASNDIGTDTQYF. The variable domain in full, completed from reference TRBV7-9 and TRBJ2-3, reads DTGVSQNPRHKITKRGQNVTFRCDPISEHNRLYWYRQTLGQGPEFLTYFQNEAQLEKSRLLSDRFSAERPKGSFSTLEIQRTEQGDSAMYLCASNDIGTDTQYFGPGTRLTVL.

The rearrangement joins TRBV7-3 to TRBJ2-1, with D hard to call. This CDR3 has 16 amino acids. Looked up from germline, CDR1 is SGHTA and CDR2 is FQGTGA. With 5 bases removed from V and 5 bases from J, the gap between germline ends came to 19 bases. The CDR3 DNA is TGTGCCAGCAGCGAAATGTCTGGCGGAAATAACAATGAGCAGTTCTTC. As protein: CASSEMSGGNNNEQFF.

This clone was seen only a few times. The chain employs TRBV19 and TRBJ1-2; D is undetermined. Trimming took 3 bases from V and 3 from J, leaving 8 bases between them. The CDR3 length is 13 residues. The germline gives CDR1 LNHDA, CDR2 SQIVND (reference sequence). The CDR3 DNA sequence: TGTGCCAGTAGTATGTCCGGAGACTATGGCTACACCTTC. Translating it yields CASSMSGDYGYTF.

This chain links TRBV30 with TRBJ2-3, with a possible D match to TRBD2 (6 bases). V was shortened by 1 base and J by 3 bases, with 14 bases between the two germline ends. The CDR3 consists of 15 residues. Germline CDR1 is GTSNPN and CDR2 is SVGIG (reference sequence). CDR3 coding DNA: TGTGCCTGGAGTGCGGCACGGGAGTTTACAGATACGCAGTATTTT. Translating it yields CAWSAAREFTDTQYF.

The CDR3 here is CASSSWGVGTEAFF. The DNA of the CDR3 is TGTGCCAGCAGCTCCTGGGGGGTAGGCACTGAAGCTTTCTTT. This chain joins TRBV6-5 and TRBJ1-1; D is possibly TRBD1 (5 bases). The germline V gene has CDR1 MNHEY and CDR2 SVGAGI. The V end was cut by 6 bases, the J end by 4 bases, with 15 bases between. This CDR3 region has 14 residues.

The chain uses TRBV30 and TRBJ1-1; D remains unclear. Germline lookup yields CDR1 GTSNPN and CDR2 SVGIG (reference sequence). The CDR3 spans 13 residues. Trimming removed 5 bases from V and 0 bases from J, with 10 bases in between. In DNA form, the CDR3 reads TGTGCCTGGGGGAGTGGAGTGAACACTGAAGCTTTCTTT. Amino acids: CAWGSGVNTEAFF.

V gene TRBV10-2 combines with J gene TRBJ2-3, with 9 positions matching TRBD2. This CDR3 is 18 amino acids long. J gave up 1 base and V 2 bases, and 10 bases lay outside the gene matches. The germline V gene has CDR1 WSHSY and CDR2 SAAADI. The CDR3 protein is CASSENSGSPGGTDTQYF. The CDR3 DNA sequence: TGCGCCAGCAGTGAGAATAGCGGGAGCCCGGGGGGCACAGATACGCAGTATTTT.

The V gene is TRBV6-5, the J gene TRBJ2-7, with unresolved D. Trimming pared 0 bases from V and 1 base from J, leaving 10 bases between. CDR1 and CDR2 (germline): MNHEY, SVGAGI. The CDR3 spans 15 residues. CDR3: CASSYSWAESYEQYF. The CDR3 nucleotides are TGTGCCAGCAGTTACTCGTGGGCAGAATCCTACGAGCAGTACTTC.

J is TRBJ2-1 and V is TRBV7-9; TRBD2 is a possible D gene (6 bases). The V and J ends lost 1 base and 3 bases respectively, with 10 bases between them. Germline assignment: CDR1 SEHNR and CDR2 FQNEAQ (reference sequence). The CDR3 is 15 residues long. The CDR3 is CASSLGGEDYNEQFF. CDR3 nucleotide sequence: TGTGCCAGCAGCTTAGGTGGGGAGGACTACAATGAGCAGTTCTTC.

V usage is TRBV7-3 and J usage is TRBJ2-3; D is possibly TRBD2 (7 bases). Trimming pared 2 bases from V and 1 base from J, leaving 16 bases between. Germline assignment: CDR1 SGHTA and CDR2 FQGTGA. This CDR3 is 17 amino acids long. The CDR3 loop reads CASSLGTRGDRTDTQYF. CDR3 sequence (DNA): TGTGCCAGCAGCTTAGGGACACGGGGGGATCGCACAGATACGCAGTATTTT. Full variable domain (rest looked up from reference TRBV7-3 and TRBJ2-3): GAGVSQTPSNKVTEKGKYVELRCDPISGHTALYWYRQSLGQGPEFLIYFQGTGAADDSGLPNDRFFAVRPEGSVSTLKIQRTERGDSAVYLCASSLGTRGDRTDTQYFGPGTRLTVL.

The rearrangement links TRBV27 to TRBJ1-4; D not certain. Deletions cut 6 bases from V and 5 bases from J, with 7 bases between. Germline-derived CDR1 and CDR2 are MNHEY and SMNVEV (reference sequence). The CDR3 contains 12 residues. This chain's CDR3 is CASSPGNEKLFF. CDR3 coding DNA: TGTGCCAGCAGCCCCGGGAATGAAAAACTGTTTTTT.

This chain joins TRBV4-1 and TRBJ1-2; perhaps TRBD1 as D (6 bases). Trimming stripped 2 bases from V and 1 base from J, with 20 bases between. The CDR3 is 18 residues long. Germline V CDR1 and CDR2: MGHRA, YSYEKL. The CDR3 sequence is CASSQYGRGAQGNYGYTF. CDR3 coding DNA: TGCGCCAGCAGCCAATATGGCAGGGGAGCGCAGGGTAACTATGGCTACACCTTC.

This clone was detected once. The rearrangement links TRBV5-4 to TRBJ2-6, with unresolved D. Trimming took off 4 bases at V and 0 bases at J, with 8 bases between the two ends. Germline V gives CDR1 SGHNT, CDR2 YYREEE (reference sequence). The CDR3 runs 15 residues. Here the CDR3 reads CASSDTSSGANVLTF. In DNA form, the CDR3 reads TGTGCCAGCAGCGACACGAGCTCTGGGGCCAACGTCCTGACTTTC.

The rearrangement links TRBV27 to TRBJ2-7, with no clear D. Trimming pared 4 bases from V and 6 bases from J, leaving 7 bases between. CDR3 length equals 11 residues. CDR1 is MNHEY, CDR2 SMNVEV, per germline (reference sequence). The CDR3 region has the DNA TGTGCCAGCAGTTACTTTGGCGAGCAGTACTTC. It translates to CASSYFGEQYF.